A single sample is the source of the 20 T cell receptor beta chains below, sequenced in a study of blood T cell repertoires in COVID-19. Here immunoSEQ multiplex PCR was the method, and the copy in TCRdb shows in-frame clones only, minus some. The repertoire holds about 68,000 clones, with approximately 81% as singletons. Sequenced: peripheral blood. These receptors all come from a man over 45 with active COVID-19.

The J gene is TRBJ2-1, the V gene TRBV4-3; 9 bases fit TRBD1. Germline lookup yields CDR1 LGHNA and CDR2 YSLEER. CDR3 length: 15 amino acids. V was clipped by 3 bases and J by 1 base; unmatched bases: 1. CDR3 bases: TGCGCCAGCAGCCATGGACAGGGGTCCTACAATGAGCAGTTCTTC. It yields the protein CASSHGQGSYNEQFF.

The chain combines TRBV3-1 (or the pseudogene TRBV3-2) with TRBJ1-1; 7 bases are a match to TRBD1. The CDR3 is 14 residues long. Germline V gene sequence: CDR1 LGHDT, CDR2 YNNKEL (reference sequence). The V segment lost 5 bases and the J segment 5 bases; nucleotides outside the gene matches: 8. CDR3 nucleotide sequence: TGTGCCAGCAGCGCTTCGGCAGGGGGGACTGAAGCTTTCTTT. Protein product: CASSASAGGTEAFF.

The gene calls are TRBV6-5 and TRBJ2-7; 10 nucleotides match TRBD1. Germline loops: CDR1 MNHEY, CDR2 SVGAGI. CDR3 size: 14 residues. The V segment lost 4 bases and the J segment 4 bases; nucleotides outside the gene matches: 4. The CDR3 region is CASSLTGGGYEQYF. The CDR3 DNA reads TGTGCCAGCAGTTTGACAGGGGGCGGGTACGAGCAGTACTTC.

A few counts support this clone. The chain employs TRBV9 and TRBJ2-3; D gene unclear. Germline CDR1 SGDLS, CDR2 YYNGEE. CDR3 size: 13 residues. V lost 0 bases and J 3 bases, leaving 5 bases between the germline ends. The CDR3 here is CASSVDLTDTQYF. The CDR3, as DNA: TGTGCCAGCAGCGTAGATCTAACAGATACGCAGTATTTT.

This clone has a single count. This chain joins TRBV30 and TRBJ1-1; no clear D gene. Deletions cut 1 base from V and 1 base from J, with 10 bases between. The CDR3 sequence is 14 residues long. Germline lookup yields CDR1 GTSNPN and CDR2 SVGIG (reference sequence). The CDR3 DNA follows: TGTGCCTGGAGTGGAGACACCCCGAACACTGAAGCTTTCTTT. This translates into CAWSGDTPNTEAFF.

V gene TRBV2 combines with J gene TRBJ2-1, with D hard to call. V was trimmed by 3 bases and J by 0 bases, leaving 9 bases between them. The CDR3 is made up of 15 amino acids. The V gene's germline CDR1 is SNHLY and CDR2 FYNNEI. The CDR3 DNA reads as TGTGCCAGCAGTGAGACGGCTAGCTCCTACAATGAGCAGTTCTTC. This translates into CASSETASSYNEQFF.

The V gene is TRBV19, the J gene TRBJ1-2; the match to TRBD1 covers 9 bases. After removal of 6 bases from V and 0 bases from J, the junction contained 8 bases not matched to a gene. This CDR3 is built from 16 residues. Germline-derived CDR1 and CDR2 are LNHDA and SQIVND (reference sequence). The CDR3: CASRLRTGDSNYGYTF. In DNA, the CDR3 is TGTGCCAGTAGGCTTCGGACAGGGGATTCTAACTATGGCTACACCTTC.

The chain links TRBV10-3 to TRBJ1-5; 8 bases fit TRBD1. This CDR3 contains 18 residues. V shed 4 bases and J 7 bases; nucleotides not matched to a gene: 18. Germline loops: CDR1 ENHRY, CDR2 SYGVKD. In DNA form, the CDR3 reads TGTGCCATCAGTGCCGGGGCCGGACAGGGCCCGGGTGGACAGCCCCAGCATTTT. Encoded protein: CAISAGAGQGPGGQPQHF.

The chain has TRBV6-5 and TRBJ2-1; 8 nucleotides match TRBD2. The CDR3 loop spans 15 amino acids. The germline gives CDR1 MNHEY, CDR2 SVGAGI. J gave up 0 bases and V 5 bases, and 3 bases lay outside the gene matches. The CDR3 region has the DNA TGTGCCAGCAGTCAGCGGGGGAGCTCCTACAATGAGCAGTTCTTC. This encodes CASSQRGSSYNEQFF.

The chain has TRBV13 and TRBJ2-7; 8 bases map to TRBD2. The CDR3 sequence is 16 residues long. The germline CDR1 and CDR2 sequences are PRHDT and FYEKMQ (reference sequence). Trimming at V came to 4 bases and at J to 4 bases, leaving 12 bases not matched to a gene. The CDR3 DNA reads TGTGCCAGCAGCTGGGGGCGTAGCGGGGCCAAATACGAGCAGTACTTC. This sequence encodes CASSWGRSGAKYEQYF.

The chain carries TRBV19 and TRBJ1-1; D gene uncertain. This CDR3 is built from 14 residues. Trimming removed 6 bases at V and 2 bases at J, with 13 bases between. Germline-derived CDR1 and CDR2 are LNHDA and SQIVND (reference sequence). CDR3 in amino acids: CASRIQQANTEAFF. DNA for the CDR3: TGTGCCAGTAGGATACAGCAGGCTAACACTGAAGCTTTCTTT.

In this sample, this clone turned up once. The rearrangement uses TRBV15 and TRBJ1-5; 8 nucleotides match TRBD1. Germline loops: CDR1 LNHNV, CDR2 YYDKDF (reference sequence). The junction had 14 bases not matched to a gene; V was cut back by 1 base and J by 0 bases. The CDR3 consists of 20 residues. The CDR3 loop reads CATSRADAGTGPRSNQPQHF. The CDR3 nucleotides are TGTGCCACCAGCAGAGCAGATGCCGGGACAGGCCCCCGTAGCAATCAGCCCCAGCATTTT.

V and J are TRBV9 and TRBJ2-7; a possible D gene is TRBD2 (7 bases). The V gene lost 0 bases and the J gene lost 2 bases, with 15 bases spanning the gap. The germline gives CDR1 SGDLS, CDR2 YYNGEE. The CDR3 extends over 16 amino acids. The CDR3 nucleotides read TGTGCCAGCAGCGTAGCTGGCGGGGGCGGGACCTACGAGCAGTACTTC. Encoded protein: CASSVAGGGGTYEQYF.

The rearrangement links TRBV4-3 to TRBJ2-1; 9 bases agree with TRBD1. This CDR3 contains 16 residues. V was pared by 2 bases and J by 4 bases, with 6 bases of the junction left unmatched. CDR1 LGHNA and CDR2 YSLEER come from the germline V gene. CDR3 nucleotide sequence: TGCGCCAGCAGCCAATACGGGACAGGGTCTTACAATGAGCAGTTCTTC. It translates to CASSQYGTGSYNEQFF.

This chain uses TRBV18 with TRBJ1-3; D remains ambiguous. Trimming pared 1 base from V and 8 bases from J, leaving 18 bases between. This CDR3 is 16 amino acids long. Germline CDR1 reads KGHSH; CDR2 reads LQKENI. The CDR3 is CASSPLALGLVDTIYF. CDR3 DNA: TGTGCCAGCTCACCACTAGCGTTAGGATTGGTGGACACCATATATTTT. The whole variable domain, remainder taken from reference TRBV18 and TRBJ1-3, is NAGVMQNPRHLVRRRGQEARLRCSPMKGHSHVYWYRQLPEEGLKFMVYLQKENIIDESGMPKERFSAEFPKEGPSILRIQQVVRGDSAAYFCASSPLALGLVDTIYFGEGSWLTVV.

V usage is TRBV12-3 or TRBV12-4 and J usage is TRBJ1-2; no clear D gene. The V gene lost 6 bases and the J gene lost 4 bases, with 12 bases spanning the gap. The length of the CDR3 is 13 residues. CDR3 DNA: TGTGCCAGCAGCATGGACTCCTCCTATGGCTACACCTTC. Protein product: CASSMDSSYGYTF.

As DNA, the CDR3 is TGCGCCAGCAGCCACCCTAGACAGGAGCTAAATTCACCCCTCCACTTT. This encodes CASSHPRQELNSPLHF. This chain connects TRBV4-1 to TRBJ1-6; D may be TRBD1 (6 bases). Germline V gives CDR1 MGHRA, CDR2 YSYEKL. This CDR3 is 16 amino acids long. V lost 3 bases to trimming and J lost 7 bases, with 16 bases between them.

The gene calls are TRBV7-5 and TRBJ2-1; the D call TRBD2 from the table was never checked on the DNA. TRBV7-5 constitutes a pseudogene. This CDR3 has 16 residues. The DNA of the CDR3 is TGTGCCAGAAGCTCTACCGCGGCGGGGCCGGCCCATGAGCAGTTCTTC. Protein sequence: CARSSTAAGPAHEQFF.

This chain uses TRBV4-2 with TRBJ2-2; possibly TRBD2 for D (7 bases). Germline CDR1 reads LGHNA; CDR2 reads YNFKEQ. Trimming stripped 3 bases from V and 4 bases from J, with 15 bases between. The CDR3 has 16 amino acids. The CDR3 protein is CASSQGYREGTGELFF. DNA of the CDR3: TGTGCCAGCAGCCAGGGATACAGGGAGGGCACCGGGGAGCTGTTTTTT.

This chain links TRBV4-1 with TRBJ1-5; D may be TRBD1 (5 bases). Per germline, CDR1 MGHRA and CDR2 YSYEKL. The CDR3 loop spans 15 amino acids. Trimming removed 0 bases from V and 7 bases from J, with 13 bases in between. Written as DNA, the CDR3 is TGCGCCAGCAGCCAAGATGGTAGGAGGGACCAGCCCCAGCATTTT. It codes for CASSQDGRRDQPQHF.